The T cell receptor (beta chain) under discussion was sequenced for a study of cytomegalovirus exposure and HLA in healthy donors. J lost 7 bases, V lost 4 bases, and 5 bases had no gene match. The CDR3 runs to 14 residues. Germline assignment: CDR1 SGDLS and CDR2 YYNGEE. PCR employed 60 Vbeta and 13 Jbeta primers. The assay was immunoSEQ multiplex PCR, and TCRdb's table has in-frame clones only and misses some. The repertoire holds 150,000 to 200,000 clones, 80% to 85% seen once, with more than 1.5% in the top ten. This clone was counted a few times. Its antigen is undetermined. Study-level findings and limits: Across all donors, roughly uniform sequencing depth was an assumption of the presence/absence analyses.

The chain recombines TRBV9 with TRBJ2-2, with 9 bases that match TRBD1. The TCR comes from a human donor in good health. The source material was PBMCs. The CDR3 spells CASSKQGAVGELFF. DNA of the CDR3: TGTGCCAGCAGCAAACAGGGGGCGGTCGGGGAGCTGTTTTTT.